This TCR beta chain was identified during a study of regulatory T cells in long-lasting Graves disease. The CDR3 contains 13 residues. V was pared by 6 bases and J by 8 bases, with 14 bases between. Looked up from germline, CDR1 is LNHDA and CDR2 is SQIVND (reference sequence). The time point denotes: newly diagnosed GD, antithyroid drugs for less than 3 months. After RNA was extracted from PBMCs, the TCR library was made from it. Arm-PCR of CDR3 regions and iRepertoire HTBI primers were used to build TCR beta libraries. TCRdb ran MiXCR on the multiplex PCR reads and lists one entry per CDR3 protein. The repertoire holds 300,000 to 400,000 distinct CDR3 sequences, 15% to 17% seen once, with 22% in the top ten. A few counts support this clonotype.

This material consisted of peripheral blood mononuclear cells (PBMCs), taken at new diagnosis, from a patient treated with antithyroid drugs. J is TRBJ1-3 and V is TRBV19; possible D gene TRBD1, 6 bases. This TCR derives from a female donor with Graves disease. CDR3 bases: TGTGCCAGTAGCGAACAGGGTGCGGACACCATATATTTT. It yields the protein CASSEQGADTIYF.